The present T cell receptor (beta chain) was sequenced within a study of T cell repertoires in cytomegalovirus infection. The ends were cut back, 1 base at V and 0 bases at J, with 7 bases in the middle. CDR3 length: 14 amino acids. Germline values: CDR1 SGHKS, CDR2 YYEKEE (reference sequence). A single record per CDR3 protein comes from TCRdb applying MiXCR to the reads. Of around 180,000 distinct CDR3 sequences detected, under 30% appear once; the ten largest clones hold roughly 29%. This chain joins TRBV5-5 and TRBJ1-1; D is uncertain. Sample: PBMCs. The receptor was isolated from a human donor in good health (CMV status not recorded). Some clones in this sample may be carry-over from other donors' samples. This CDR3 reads CASSLLRMNTEAFF. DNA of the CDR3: TGTGCCAGCAGCTTGTTGCGGATGAACACTGAAGCTTTCTTT.